This note documents a single T cell receptor beta chain sequence. This sample was included in a study of T-cell reconstitution after alpha-beta-depleted transplantation in children. During its preparation, the TCRbeta library received unique molecular identifiers. TCRdb re-analysed the PCR reads in MiXCR, keeping a single row per CDR3 protein. The sample consists of around 370,000 distinct CDR3 sequences, about a tenth of them appearing once. The V end lost 0 bases, the J end lost 8 bases, and 10 bases lay between the germline ends. From germline, CDR1 is SGHNT and CDR2 YENEEA. This CDR3 is built from 13 residues.

V is TRBV11-3 and J is TRBJ1-2; D is perhaps TRBD1 (6 bases). The receptor comes from a human donor who donated a stem cell graft to a child with acute lymphoblastic leukemia. The sequenced sample was PBMCs from the stem cell graft donor, obtained from the stem cell graft. The CDR3: CASSLEQGTGYTF. The CDR3, as DNA: TGTGCCAGCAGCTTAGAGCAGGGGACGGGCTACACCTTC.